This T cell receptor beta chain was identified in a study of CD8 T cells in ankylosing spondylitis (dated by TCRdb to 2017 to 2019). Background for the entire study: The study set out to find disease-linked TCR variants by profiling T cell receptor beta repertoires in ankylosing spondylitis patients and healthy donors. The full study cohort was made up of 25 ankylosing spondylitis patients and about a hundred healthy donors. Peripheral blood samples were taken, and synovial fluid was additionally collected from ankylosing spondylitis patients. The paper's findings and limits, for the study overall: Some motif variants had previously been reported in the synovial fluid and blood of reactive arthritis patients, which suggests shared mechanisms of disease initiation. Blood from ankylosing spondylitis patients appeared to be characterized by a TCR beta motif composed of several highly homologous amino acid variants. The disease-linked clones were reported to be significantly enriched in matched synovial fluid samples from ankylosing spondylitis patients. A CD8+ phenotype was shown by the disease-linked clones, which were found at relatively low frequencies in peripheral blood.

The reads were generated on an Illumina HiSeq 2500. Quantitative 5'-RACE with molecular barcodes was used to prepare TCR beta libraries. Processing in the source paper ran as follows. A new computational method based on a probabilistic model of VDJ rearrangement was used to identify disease-linked TCR variants. TCRdb reprocessed the public reads (quality trimming at Q25 with fastp, clone calling with MiXCR) and kept in-frame beta chains. Each entry is one CDR3 protein sequence, shown with its most common DNA and genes. TCRdb's processing, not the authors' own work, is the source of the V and J calls. In all, the sample holds some 200,000 distinct CDR3 sequences, and around 13% of those were seen once. Of the sample, about 17% falls within the top ten clones. Inclusive of the bounding cysteine and phenylalanine, the CDR3 is 14 residues long. CDR3 DNA is the only sequence kept; it has 42 bases, read in frame from the first base. CDR1 and CDR2 are read off the germline V gene as SQVTM and ANQGSEA. V is pared back by 0 bases and J by 4 bases, with 12 bases lying between the germline termini.

This clonotype has just a few counts. The target of this receptor is not known. Qualities for individual bases were not recorded, and no much larger clone is one base off. This sequence uses TRBV29-1 and TRBJ1-2; perhaps TRBD1 is the D gene, with 5 bases matching. The sequenced material came from blood, either unsorted or a sorted T cell fraction (not recorded which). This clonotype originated in a male donor with ankylosing spondylitis or in good health (not recorded which). In nucleotides, the sequence is TGCAGCGTTGAAGAAACATACAGGCTCTATGGCTACACCTTC. Translation gives CSVEETYRLYGYTF.